The 14 T cell receptor beta chains in this list originate from one sample, sequenced in a study of T-cell reconstitution after alpha-beta-depleted transplantation in children. Library preparation (for TCRbeta) was performed with unique molecular identifiers. TCRdb analysed the PCR reads with MiXCR anew, one entry per CDR3 protein. This table holds 700,000 to 950,000 distinct CDR3 sequences, roughly 15% found once. The specimen comprised PBMCs, mostly from graft donor cells, sampled 360 days after TCRalphabeta/CD19-depleted stem cell transplant. The receptors stem from a male patient younger than 18 who had a stem cell transplant for acute lymphoblastic leukemia, so the T cells may come from the graft donor.

This clonotype has a handful of counts. The chain carries TRBV3-1 and TRBJ2-7; 11 bases line up with TRBD2. In germline, CDR1 is LGHDT, CDR2 YNNKEL (reference sequence). V lost 1 base, J lost 3 bases, and 5 bases stayed unmatched. The CDR3 consists of 16 residues. The CDR3 DNA reads as TGTGCCAGCAGCCAAGGGCTAGCGGGAGGACGCTACGAGCAGTACTTC. Its translation is CASSQGLAGGRYEQYF.

At least ten counts were recorded for this clonotype. CDR3 loop: CASSLSPSGGGQFF. The CDR3 bases are TGTGCCAGCAGCTTATCCCCTAGCGGAGGGGGGCAGTTCTTC. This chain links TRBV7-9 with TRBJ2-1; the D gene is possibly TRBD2 (7 bases). Germline assignment: CDR1 SEHNR and CDR2 FQNEAQ (reference sequence). The CDR3 is 14 residues long. The V and J ends lost 2 bases and 12 bases respectively, with 17 bases between them.

The chain employs TRBV30 and TRBJ2-7; the match to TRBD1 covers 9 bases. The CDR3 length is 15 residues. Looked up from germline, CDR1 is GTSNPN and CDR2 is SVGIG (reference sequence). The V gene end was trimmed by 1 base and the J gene end by 4 bases; junction bases not matched to a gene: 8. CDR3 bases: TGTGCCTGGAGTGGCCTCCCGGGACAGGGATACGAGCAGTACTTC. Its protein product is CAWSGLPGQGYEQYF.

For the CDR3, the DNA is TGTGCCAGCAGTTCTCGGAGCGGGAGGGCCGATACCGGGGAGCTGTTTTTT. It codes for CASSSRSGRADTGELFF. The chain combines TRBV7-2 with TRBJ2-2, with 10 bases matching TRBD2. Germline V gene sequence: CDR1 SGHTA, CDR2 FQGNSA. The CDR3 spans 17 residues. Unmatched junction bases numbered 12, after V lost 6 bases and J lost 5 bases. Based on the CDR3 plus reference TRBV7-2 and TRBJ2-2, the full variable domain is GAGVSQSPSNKVTEKGKDVELRCDPISGHTALYWYRQSLGQGLEFLIYFQGNSAPDKSGLPSDRFSAERTGGSVSTLTIQRTQQEDSAVYLCASSSRSGRADTGELFFGEGSRLTVL.

This clonotype came up a few times. The chain joins TRBV7-9 to TRBJ2-3; D is possibly TRBD2 (6 bases). Trimming removed 7 bases from V and 3 bases from J, with 14 bases in between. Germline-derived CDR1 and CDR2 are SEHNR and FQNEAQ (reference sequence). This CDR3 region has 14 residues. The CDR3 DNA follows: TGTGCCAGCACCAGACTAGTGCGAACAGATACGCAGTATTTT. Amino acid sequence: CASTRLVRTDTQYF.

The chain is built from TRBV19 and TRBJ1-5; TRBD1 aligns across 8 bases. The length of the CDR3 is 16 residues. J was trimmed by 0 bases and V by 2 bases; bases with no gene match: 3. Germline lookup yields CDR1 LNHDA and CDR2 SQIVND (reference sequence). The CDR3 is CASSIRDRGSNQPQHF. As DNA, the CDR3 is TGTGCCAGTAGTATACGAGACAGGGGTAGCAATCAGCCCCAGCATTTT.

The chain carries TRBV9 and TRBJ2-1; the D gene is possibly TRBD2 (6 bases). The CDR3 covers 14 residues. In germline, CDR1 is SGDLS, CDR2 YYNGEE. Trimming removed 4 bases from V and 6 bases from J, with 14 bases in between. The CDR3 sequence is CASSTPAGTNEQFF. In DNA, the CDR3 is TGTGCCAGCAGCACCCCTGCGGGGACCAATGAGCAGTTCTTC.

This clonotype has more than one count but fewer than ten. The chain employs TRBV24-1 and TRBJ2-1; D is uncertain. This CDR3 comprises 12 residues. Germline CDR1 KGHDR, CDR2 SFDVKD. With 4 bases removed from V and 5 bases from J, the gap between germline ends came to 5 bases. CDR3 bases: TGTGCCACCAGTGAGAGAAACAATGAGCAGTTCTTC. This translates into CATSERNNEQFF.

The genes are TRBV3-1 and TRBJ2-3, with 11 bases that match TRBD2. The CDR3 spans 16 residues. Losses at the gene ends were 3 bases for V and 2 bases for J; bases not matched to a gene: 4. Germline CDR1 LGHDT, CDR2 YNNKEL (reference sequence). CDR3 residues: CASSHSGLAATDTQYF. The CDR3 region has the DNA TGTGCCAGCAGCCACTCGGGACTAGCGGCCACAGATACGCAGTATTTT.

CDR3 DNA sequence: TGCAGTGCTAGACGAGGGCGGGGGTTCTACAATGAGCAGTTCTTC. This codes for CSARRGRGFYNEQFF. The V gene is TRBV20-1, the J gene TRBJ2-1, with 7 nucleotides matching TRBD2. The ends lost 2 bases at V and 3 bases at J; junction bases unmatched: 7. The CDR3 spans 15 residues. Germline V gives CDR1 DFQATT, CDR2 SNEGSKA (reference sequence).

A word on this clonotype: An end of the junction does not agree with germline; a read error may underlie this. The chain uses TRBV9 and TRBJ1-1; D ambiguous. CDR3 size: 14 residues. Germline lookup yields CDR1 SGDLS and CDR2 YYNGEE. CDR3 in DNA: TGTGCCAGCAGCGTAGGACACCGAGTCACTGAAGCTTTGTTT. Protein product: CASSVGHRVTEALF.

A few counts support this clonotype. V gene TRBV11-2 combines with J gene TRBJ2-7; D is perhaps TRBD2 (6 bases). Looked up from germline, CDR1 is SGHAT and CDR2 is FQNNGV. V lost 5 bases to trimming and J lost 0 bases, with 11 bases between them. This CDR3 spans 14 amino acids. This CDR3 is CASSILAPSYEQYF. In DNA, the CDR3 is TGTGCCAGCAGCATCCTAGCGCCCTCCTACGAGCAGTACTTC.

In its sample, this clonotype was seen once. A read error may account for a junction end that differs from germline. This chain links TRBV5-6 with TRBJ1-1, with TRBD1 matching 7 bases. The germline gives CDR1 SGHDT, CDR2 YYEEEE. This CDR3 is built from 14 residues. This CDR3 is CASRSDRRGDEDFF. The CDR3 region has the DNA TGTGCCAGCAGGTCGGACAGGAGAGGGGATGAAGATTTCTTT.

This clonotype was counted ten times or more. The chain recombines TRBV5-1 with TRBJ2-3; D ambiguous. Trimming removed 4 bases from V and 0 bases from J, with 6 bases in between. The CDR3 extends over 13 amino acids. The germline gives CDR1 SGHRS, CDR2 YFSETQ. The CDR3 DNA is TGCGCCAGCAGCGGAACTAGCACAGATACGCAGTATTTT. Translated, it gives CASSGTSTDTQYF.